The source of this T cell receptor beta chain is a study of T-cell reconstitution after alpha-beta-depleted transplantation in children. V lost 4 bases and J 7 bases, leaving 14 bases between the germline ends. The CDR3 sequence is 14 residues long. The germline V gene has CDR1 PRHDT and CDR2 FYEKMQ (reference sequence). This clonotype occurred a few times. Its antigen is still unknown. Findings and limits, study-wide: A year post-transplant, T-cell counts and diversity derived mostly from newly produced T cells. The study traced high day-60 TCRbeta diversity in some patients to surviving recipient T cells and thymic progenitors. About two months after transplant, alpha-beta T cells reportedly came from several hundred expanded graft clones.

As it was prepared, the TCRbeta library received unique molecular identifiers. Each CDR3 protein is one row after TCRdb ran MiXCR on the PCR reads. Of around 110,000 distinct CDR3 sequences in the sample, about a tenth were seen once. The receptor comes from a boy younger than 10 with acute lymphoblastic leukemia, due to receive a stem cell transplant. The V gene is TRBV13, the J gene TRBJ2-1, with D unresolved. The sample consisted of PBMCs, taken before TCRalphabeta/CD19-depleted stem cell transplant. The CDR3 DNA sequence: TGTGCCAGCAGCTCCACAAGGGATCGGAATGAGCAGTTCTTC. Translation gives CASSSTRDRNEQFF.